One sample yielded the 16 T cell receptor beta chains listed below, sequenced in a study of CD8 T cells in Susac syndrome. With random hexamers, 0.5 to 1 ug RNA was reverse transcribed. Each CDR3 protein gets one entry after TCRdb re-called the immunoSEQ multiplex PCR reads with MiXCR. The table lists around 300,000 distinct CDR3 sequences, 70% to 90% of them singletons, with about 0.22% in the top ten. Sequenced sample: CD8+ T cells from PBMCs. These receptors were taken from a human donor with multiple sclerosis.

The chain combines TRBV10-2 with TRBJ1-1; unclear D gene. With 2 bases removed from V and 5 bases from J, the gap between germline ends came to 6 bases. Germline assignment: CDR1 WSHSY and CDR2 SAAADI. This CDR3 has 12 amino acids. CDR3 in DNA: TGCGCCAGCAGTGAGGTGGGGACTGAAGCTTTCTTT. As protein: CASSEVGTEAFF.

The V call is TRBV28, the J call TRBJ1-5, with a possible D match to TRBD1 (6 bases). The CDR3 covers 15 residues. Germline assignment: CDR1 MDHEN and CDR2 SYDVKM. The CDR3 nucleotides read TGTGCTACAAATCTGGACAGAGAGGACAATCAGCCCCAGCATTTT. Translated: CATNLDREDNQPQHF.

The V and J genes are TRBV5-6 and TRBJ2-7; TRBD1 agrees at 8 bases. Germline-derived CDR1 and CDR2 are SGHDT and YYEEEE. Trimming took 0 bases from V and 4 from J; bases not matched to a gene: 12. The CDR3 covers 17 residues. The CDR3 is CASSLGSVDRVRYEQYF. The CDR3 nucleotides are TGTGCCAGCAGCTTGGGCTCGGTGGACAGGGTGAGGTACGAGCAGTACTTC.

The V call is TRBV7-2, the J call TRBJ1-1; D gene uncertain. The V and J ends lost 6 bases and 3 bases respectively, with 14 bases between them. The CDR3 spans 14 residues. CDR1 and CDR2 (germline): SGHTA, FQGNSA. CDR3 in DNA: TGTGCCAGCAGTCGGGGAAAATTGTACACTGAAGCTTTCTTT. Translating gives CASSRGKLYTEAFF.

This clonotype came up a few times. This sequence joins TRBV28 and TRBJ2-2; D call uncertain. Per germline, CDR1 MDHEN and CDR2 SYDVKM. V dropped 7 bases and J dropped 2 bases, with 11 bases sitting between them. The CDR3 extends over 14 amino acids. The CDR3 reads CASILGENTGELFF. CDR3 DNA sequence: TGTGCCAGCATCCTTGGAGAAAACACCGGGGAGCTGTTTTTT.

The chain carries TRBV13 and TRBJ2-1, with a weak D call TRBD2 (5 bases). The length of the CDR3 is 16 residues. V was shortened by 2 bases and J by 2 bases, with 13 bases between the two germline ends. Germline CDR1 and CDR2: PRHDT and FYEKMQ (reference sequence). The CDR3 spells CASSLSAGGAYNEQFF. The CDR3 region has the DNA TGTGCCAGCAGCTTATCGGCGGGTGGAGCCTACAATGAGCAGTTCTTC.

The V call is TRBV4-2, the J call TRBJ2-2; D not certain. The CDR3 spans 13 residues. V shed 2 bases and J shed 5 bases, with 6 bases lying between them. Germline lookup yields CDR1 LGHNA and CDR2 YNFKEQ. The CDR3 DNA reads as TGTGCCAGCAGCCAACTCGCTACCGGGGAGCTGTTTTTT. Translation gives CASSQLATGELFF.

The chain combines TRBV23-1 with TRBJ1-4; D possibly corresponds to TRBD1 (5 bases). TRBV23-1 is given ORF status, its function remaining uncertain. The CDR3 runs to 15 residues. The V end lost 3 bases, the J end lost 9 bases, and 17 bases lay between the germline ends. CDR3 sequence reads: CASSQDGTQVKKLFF. Here the CDR3 DNA reads TGCGCCAGCAGTCAGGACGGGACCCAGGTGAAAAAACTGTTTTTT.

This rearrangement joins TRBV27 to TRBJ2-1; 9 bases match TRBD2. J gave up 4 bases and V 1 base, and 5 bases lay outside the gene matches. This CDR3 comprises 16 residues. Germline V gene sequence: CDR1 MNHEY, CDR2 SMNVEV (reference sequence). CDR3 sequence reads: CASSLFGTSTYNEQFF. Written as DNA, the CDR3 is TGTGCCAGCAGTTTATTTGGGACTAGCACGTACAATGAGCAGTTCTTC.

The chain links TRBV28 to TRBJ2-7, with D hard to call. CDR1 is MDHEN and CDR2 is SYDVKM in the germline V gene. Trimming cost V 8 bases and J 6 bases, with 8 bases left between them. CDR3 length equals 10 residues. CDR3 in amino acids: CASSRPEQYF. CDR3 DNA sequence: TGTGCCAGCTCCAGACCCGAGCAGTACTTC.

This rearrangement joins TRBV29-1 to TRBJ1-2; 9 positions match TRBD1. V trimming: 7 bases; J trimming: 1 base; junction bases outside the gene matches: 10. This CDR3 is built from 15 residues. The germline V gene encodes CDR1 SQVTM and CDR2 ANQGSEA. CDR3 nucleotides: TGCAGCGACGGACAGGGGACGCCTTTTAACTATGGCTACACCTTC. It encodes CSDGQGTPFNYGYTF.

This clonotype was seen more than once but under ten times. The genes are TRBV7-2 and TRBJ1-2; maybe TRBD1 (5 bases). Trimming removed 1 base from V and 0 bases from J, with 15 bases in between. CDR1 and CDR2 from the germline V gene are SGHTA and FQGNSA. The CDR3 runs to 17 residues. As DNA, the CDR3 is TGTGCCAGCAGCTTAGAAGGTGCGACAGTGACTAACTATGGCTACACCTTC. Its protein product is CASSLEGATVTNYGYTF.

The gene calls are TRBV30 and TRBJ1-1; 12 bases map to TRBD1. This CDR3 region has 14 residues. Trimming cost V 4 bases and J 7 bases; bases outside gene matches: 7. Germline loops: CDR1 GTSNPN, CDR2 SVGIG (reference sequence). The CDR3 spells CAWNTGQGAVEAFF. In DNA form, the CDR3 reads TGTGCCTGGAATACGGGACAGGGGGCTGTTGAAGCTTTCTTT.

The chain employs TRBV3-1 and TRBJ1-2; a weak D match, TRBD1 (5 bases). The CDR3 runs 15 residues. The ends were cut back, 2 bases at V and 4 bases at J, with 14 bases in the middle. The germline V gene encodes CDR1 LGHDT and CDR2 YNNKEL (reference sequence). In DNA form, the CDR3 reads TGTGCCAGCAGCCAAATTACGGGGCCGGTCTATGGCTACACCTTC. Its translation is CASSQITGPVYGYTF.

This clonotype was detected a few times. V usage is TRBV18 and J usage is TRBJ2-7; a weak D match, TRBD2 (6 bases). Germline V gives CDR1 KGHSH, CDR2 LQKENI. The CDR3 has 14 residues. Trimming removed 3 bases at V and 4 bases at J, with 13 bases between. CDR3 in amino acids: CASSPDSGHYEQYF. CDR3 DNA sequence: TGTGCCAGCTCACCCGACAGCGGGCATTACGAGCAGTACTTC. Filled out from reference TRBV18 and TRBJ2-7, the complete variable domain reads NAGVMQNPRHLVRRRGQEARLRCSPMKGHSHVYWYRQLPEEGLKFMVYLQKENIIDESGMPKERFSAEFPKEGPSILRIQQVVRGDSAAYFCASSPDSGHYEQYFGPGTRLTVT.

The chain links TRBV28 to TRBJ1-5; 7 bases agree with TRBD1. Germline-derived CDR1 and CDR2 are MDHEN and SYDVKM. V lost 4 bases to trimming and J lost 4 bases; unmatched junction nucleotides: 4. This CDR3 is 14 amino acids long. CDR3 residues: CASSSTGANQPQHF. DNA for the CDR3: TGTGCCAGCAGTTCCACAGGGGCTAATCAGCCCCAGCATTTT. Together with reference TRBV28 and TRBJ1-5, the CDR3 gives the full variable domain: DVKVTQSSRYLVKRTGEKVFLECVQDMDHENMFWYRQDPGLGLRLIYFSYDVKMKEKGDIPEGYSVSREKKERFSLILESASTNQTSMYLCASSSTGANQPQHFGDGTRLSIL.